This T cell receptor beta chain appears in the sequencing data of a study of spatial heterogeneity in lung cancer. On the study more broadly: There were consistently more beta-chain sequences detected than alpha-chain sequences. Study results and caveats: At resection, ubiquitous expanded tumor TCRs appeared in blood more than at follow-up.

A unique molecular identifier was attached to every TCR cDNA molecule. TCRdb analysed the 5' RACE reads with MiXCR anew, one entry per CDR3 protein. The profile shows 28,000 or so distinct CDR3 sequences, 7.5% to 9.5% of them singletons. With regard to this clonotype: Its antigen is currently unknown. This clone may be a read error of a much larger clone one base away.

The time point is: sample taken at primary tumor resection. Whole RNA came from tumor, nontumor lung or frozen PBMC and was sequenced without being sorted. Per germline, CDR1 SQVTM and CDR2 ANQGSEA. The CDR3 length is 14 residues. Deletions cut 4 bases from V and 7 bases from J, with 17 bases between. Sequences were derived from PBMCs, sampled at surgery. This TCR was sampled from a female donor with early-stage non-small cell lung cancer. This sequence joins TRBV29-1 and TRBJ1-5, with D tentatively TRBD1 (5 bases). The CDR3 sequence: CSVVEGRRGQPQHF. Written as DNA, the CDR3 is TGCAGCGTTGTGGAGGGGCGAAGGGGCCAGCCCCAGCATTTT. Supplemented by reference TRBV29-1 and TRBJ1-5, the full variable domain reads SAVISQKPSRDICQRGTSLTIQCQVDSQVTMMFWYRQQPGQSLTLIATANQGSEATYESGFVIDKFPISRPNLTFSTLTVSNMSPEDSSIYLCSVVEGRRGQPQHFGDGTRLSIL.